The next 15 T cell receptor beta chains were all read from a single sample in a study of blood T cell repertoires in COVID-19. Sequencing was performed with immunoSEQ multiplex PCR; in TCRdb, only in-frame clones are kept and a portion is missing. The data contain over 450,000 clones, 89% of them singletons. The sequenced sample was peripheral blood. The receptors originated from a man aged 18 to 29 with COVID-19, enrolled during active disease.

The gene calls are TRBV7-8 and TRBJ2-7; no firm D call. This CDR3 is 12 amino acids long. CDR1 and CDR2 (germline): SGHVS, FQNEAQ. Trimming stripped 0 bases from V and 7 bases from J, with 7 bases between. The CDR3 loop is CASSLASGEQYF. CDR3 bases: TGTGCCAGCAGCTTAGCCTCAGGAGAGCAGTACTTC.

J is TRBJ2-7 and V is TRBV21-1; TRBD2, as called in the table, went unchecked against the DNA. TRBV21-1 is a pseudogene. This CDR3 is built from 15 residues. The CDR3 sequence is CARPGLAGSPYEQYF. The CDR3 region has the DNA TGTGCCAGGCCGGGACTAGCGGGATCACCCTACGAGCAGTACTTC.

The chain's CDR3 is CASSTGRGTEKLFF. CDR3 sequence (DNA): TGTGCCAGCAGTACGGGCAGGGGCACTGAAAAACTGTTTTTT. The chain joins TRBV6-5 to TRBJ1-4; D may be TRBD1 (6 bases). The CDR3 sequence is 14 residues long. CDR1 and CDR2 (germline): MNHEY, SVGAGI. Trimming removed 5 bases at V and 7 bases at J, with 14 bases between.

This chain joins TRBV5-1 and TRBJ1-4; no definite D call. The CDR3 length is 15 residues. The V gene lost 0 bases and the J gene lost 0 bases, with 6 bases spanning the gap. Germline V lookup: CDR1 SGHRS, CDR2 YFSETQ. CDR3 amino acids: CASSLDSTTNEKLFF. For the CDR3, the DNA is TGCGCCAGCAGCTTGGACAGTACAACTAATGAAAAACTGTTTTTT. Full variable domain (missing parts from reference TRBV5-1 and TRBJ1-4): KAGVTQTPRYLIKTRGQQVTLSCSPISGHRSVSWYQQTPGQGLQFLFEYFSETQRNKGNFPGRFSGRQFSNSRSEMNVSTLELGDSALYLCASSLDSTTNEKLFFGSGTQLSVL.

The chain couples TRBV7-8 to TRBJ2-7, with TRBD1 matching 7 bases. The CDR3 is 13 residues long. Germline-derived CDR1 and CDR2 are SGHVS and FQNEAQ. After removal of 5 bases from V and 2 bases from J, the junction contained 3 bases not matched to a gene. The CDR3 DNA reads as TGTGCCAGCAGCATCGGGACAGCCTACGAGCAGTACTTC. The encoded protein is CASSIGTAYEQYF.

The chain links TRBV20-1 to TRBJ2-5; possible D gene TRBD2, 6 bases. CDR1 and CDR2 from the germline V gene are DFQATT and SNEGSKA (reference sequence). The V and J ends lost 3 bases and 2 bases respectively, with 13 bases between them. CDR3 length equals 14 residues. The CDR3 sequence: CSASWGLKQETQYF. In DNA form, the CDR3 reads TGCAGTGCTAGTTGGGGACTGAAACAAGAGACCCAGTACTTC.

The rearrangement uses TRBV30 and TRBJ2-2, with D possibly matching TRBD1 (5 bases). The ends were cut back, 4 bases at V and 0 bases at J, with 12 bases in the middle. The CDR3 loop spans 15 amino acids. Germline-derived CDR1 and CDR2 are GTSNPN and SVGIG (reference sequence). The CDR3 spells CAWTSRVANTGELFF. DNA of the CDR3: TGTGCCTGGACGTCCAGGGTGGCGAACACCGGGGAGCTGTTTTTT.

The rearrangement uses TRBV11-3 and TRBJ2-7; the D gene is possibly TRBD2 (8 bases). From germline, CDR1 is SGHNT and CDR2 YENEEA. The CDR3 covers 16 residues. V lost 3 bases and J 5 bases, leaving 20 bases between the germline ends. CDR3 sequence: CASSFPRGTRGHEQYF. CDR3 coding DNA: TGTGCCAGCAGCTTTCCCAGGGGGACTAGAGGACACGAGCAGTACTTC.

The chain couples TRBV10-3 to TRBJ1-2; D gene unclear. The V end lost 11 bases, the J end lost 9 bases, and 22 bases lay between the germline ends. Germline V lookup: CDR1 ENHRY, CDR2 SYGVKD. The CDR3 has 13 amino acids. The CDR3 reads CAVKSVGPRRYTF. CDR3 DNA: TGTGCCGTCAAATCAGTGGGTCCCAGGCGCTACACCTTC.

The gene calls are TRBV4-1 and TRBJ2-3; D may be TRBD2 (6 bases). The germline gives CDR1 MGHRA, CDR2 YSYEKL. The CDR3 totals 14 residues. V dropped 0 bases and J dropped 8 bases, with 12 bases sitting between them. The CDR3, as DNA: TGCGCCAGCAGCCAAGAAGGGGTGGGGGGTACGCAGTATTTT. It yields the protein CASSQEGVGGTQYF.

The rearrangement links TRBV2 to TRBJ1-5, with 7 bases lining up with TRBD1. The CDR3 runs to 16 residues. V lost 7 bases and J lost 7; bases outside the gene matches: 16. Germline-derived CDR1 and CDR2 are SNHLY and FYNNEI. The CDR3 spells CASIPSSDRVGQPQHF. The CDR3 region has the DNA TGTGCCAGCATCCCCTCCTCCGACAGGGTTGGACAGCCCCAGCATTTT.

V usage is TRBV30 and J usage is TRBJ1-3; TRBD1 matches at 9 bases. The V gene's germline CDR1 is GTSNPN and CDR2 SVGIG (reference sequence). J was trimmed by 4 bases and V by 5 bases; bases with no gene match: 9. The CDR3 consists of 15 residues. The CDR3 sequence: CAWLLGTGPGNTIYF. The CDR3 nucleotides read TGTGCCTGGCTGTTGGGGACAGGGCCGGGAAACACCATATATTTT.

The chain uses TRBV19 and TRBJ2-2, with TRBD1 as a possible D gene (5 bases). Germline V gives CDR1 LNHDA, CDR2 SQIVND (reference sequence). The CDR3 extends over 14 amino acids. V lost 5 bases, J lost 2 bases, and 9 bases lay in between. The CDR3 sequence: CASSPGPNTGELFF. In DNA, the CDR3 is TGTGCCAGTAGTCCAGGGCCTAACACCGGGGAGCTGTTTTTT. The complete variable domain, with remaining parts taken from reference TRBV19 and TRBJ2-2, reads DGGITQSPKYLFRKEGQNVTLSCEQNLNHDAMYWYRQDPGQGLRLIYYSQIVNDFQKGDIAEGYSVSREKKESFPLTVTSAQKNPTAFYLCASSPGPNTGELFFGEGSRLTVL.

This clone has a single count. The chain joins TRBV5-1 to TRBJ1-3; no firm D call. CDR3 length: 15 amino acids. Looked up from germline, CDR1 is SGHRS and CDR2 is YFSETQ. The ends were cut back, 3 bases at V and 0 bases at J, with 10 bases in the middle. The chain's CDR3 is CASSSTVSSGNTIYF. Here the CDR3 DNA reads TGCGCCAGCAGCTCAACAGTCTCCTCTGGAAACACCATATATTTT.

The chain links TRBV5-1 to TRBJ2-2; 10 bases match TRBD2. The trim removed 7 bases at V and 5 bases at J, leaving 2 bases unmatched. The CDR3 loop spans 13 amino acids. Germline values: CDR1 SGHRS, CDR2 YFSETQ. CDR3 nucleotide sequence: TGCGCCAGCGCTAGCGGGGGAACCGGGGAGCTGTTTTTT. Its protein product is CASASGGTGELFF. Full variable domain (rest looked up from reference TRBV5-1 and TRBJ2-2): KAGVTQTPRYLIKTRGQQVTLSCSPISGHRSVSWYQQTPGQGLQFLFEYFSETQRNKGNFPGRFSGRQFSNSRSEMNVSTLELGDSALYLCASASGGTGELFFGEGSRLTVL.